A selection of T cell receptor beta chains follows, all from one sample in a study of early T cells in non-severe SARS-CoV-2 infection. Each CDR3 protein gets one entry after TCRdb re-called the 5' RACE reads with MiXCR. In the table there are tens of thousands of distinct CDR3 sequences, 5% to 5.5% of which are singletons. Sequencing used whole blood. The receptors derive from an adult who was a healthcare worker with PCR-confirmed SARS-CoV-2 infection or an uninfected control (not recorded which). The CDR3 runs from the conserved cysteine through the conserved F or W. Each record gives: V gene, CDR3 length, D gene, J gene, clone size, CDR3 protein, CDR3 DNA. The D gene is left open where the match is weak. Clone size is not always given. Where it is, it says once, few, many or a class for expanded clones.

V: TRBV6-2/TRBV6-3
length: 14
D: NA
J: TRBJ2-7
size: few
CDR3: CASTPVGDGYEQYF
DNA: TGTGCCAGCACCCCAGTTGGAGATGGATACGAGCAGTACTTC

V: TRBV3-2
length: 13
D: NA
J: TRBJ2-1
size: many
CDR3: CASSQEMDNEQFF
DNA: TGTGCCAGCAGCCAAGAAATGGACAATGAGCAGTTCTTC

V: TRBV5-8
length: 15
D: TRBD1
J: TRBJ2-4
size: few
CDR3: CASSPGQTHWNIQYF
DNA: TGTGCCAGCAGCCCGGGACAGACCCATTGGAACATTCAGTACTTC

V: TRBV11-1
length: 15
D: NA
J: TRBJ2-6
size: few
CDR3: CASSLRDSGANVLTF
DNA: TGTGCCAGCAGCTTAAGGGACTCTGGGGCCAACGTCCTGACTTTC

V: TRBV7-9
length: 13
D: TRBD1
J: TRBJ2-1
size: many
CDR3: CASSSGTENEQFF
DNA: TGTGCCAGCAGCTCAGGGACAGAGAATGAGCAGTTCTTC

V: TRBV6-1
length: 15
D: NA
J: TRBJ2-7
size: many
CDR3: CASSFDRSPPYEQYF
DNA: TGTGCCAGCAGTTTCGACAGGTCTCCCCCCTACGAGCAGTACTTC

V: TRBV18
length: 14
D: NA
J: TRBJ1-1
size: many
CDR3: CASSPAPRNTEAFF
DNA: TGTGCCAGCTCACCGGCCCCCCGTAACACTGAAGCTTTCTTT

V: TRBV2
length: 15
D: NA
J: TRBJ1-4
size: few
CDR3: CASSESPGINEKLFF
DNA: TGTGCCAGCAGTGAAAGTCCAGGAATAAATGAAAAACTGTTTTTT

V: TRBV12-3/TRBV12-4
length: 13
D: NA
J: TRBJ2-3
size: many
CDR3: CASSSQLTDTQYF
DNA: TGTGCCAGCAGTTCCCAGCTAACAGATACGCAGTATTTT

V: TRBV7-3
length: 14
D: NA
J: TRBJ2-5
size: NA
CDR3: CASSLGGGGETQYF
DNA: TGTGCCAGCAGCTTAGGCGGGGGCGGTGAGACCCAGTACTTC

V: TRBV28
length: 13
D: NA
J: TRBJ2-7
size: NA
CDR3: CASSLPGTYEQYF
DNA: TGTGCCAGCAGTTTACCAGGGACCTACGAGCAGTACTTC

V: TRBV12-5
length: 17
D: NA
J: TRBJ2-3
size: few
CDR3: CASSTGNLRPSTDTQYF
DNA: TGTGCTTCCTCGACGGGAAACCTCCGACCTAGCACAGATACGCAGTATTTT

V: TRBV20-1
length: 16
D: NA
J: TRBJ2-1
size: NA
CDR3: CSAVQPNRGSSSLQFF
DNA: TGCAGTGCTGTTCAACCGAACCGAGGGAGCAGTTCATTACAGTTCTTC

V: TRBV5-1
length: 14
D: NA
J: TRBJ1-6
size: few
CDR3: CASSPPDSNSPLHF
DNA: TGCGCCAGCAGCCCTCCAGATAGTAATTCACCCCTCCACTTT

V: TRBV12-3/TRBV12-4
length: 14
D: NA
J: TRBJ1-6
size: few
CDR3: CASSLNRVNSPLHF
DNA: TGTGCCAGCAGCTTAAACAGGGTGAATTCACCCCTCCACTTT

V: TRBV28
length: 14
D: TRBD1
J: TRBJ2-1
size: few
CDR3: CASTTGAAYNEQFF
DNA: TGTGCCAGCACTACAGGGGCCGCCTACAATGAGCAGTTCTTC

V: TRBV6-5
length: 16
D: TRBD2
J: TRBJ2-2
size: few
CDR3: CASSLLAGGVTGELFF
DNA: TGTGCCAGCAGCTTATTAGCGGGAGGGGTGACCGGGGAGCTGTTTTTT

V: TRBV11-3
length: 18
D: TRBD1
J: TRBJ2-6
size: few
CDR3: CASSFWDRASSGANVLTF
DNA: TGTGCCAGCAGCTTTTGGGACAGGGCCAGCTCTGGGGCCAACGTCCTGACTTTC

V: TRBV20-1
length: 13
D: NA
J: TRBJ2-1
size: NA
CDR3: CSAAPDWTNEQFF
DNA: TGCAGTGCTGCACCCGACTGGACAAATGAGCAGTTCTTC

V: TRBV10-3
length: 13
D: NA
J: TRBJ1-1
size: many
CDR3: CAIRGVPNTEAFF
DNA: TGTGCCATCAGGGGGGTCCCGAACACTGAAGCTTTCTTT

V: TRBV5-1
length: 13
D: NA
J: TRBJ1-2
size: NA
CDR3: CASSLGGNYGYTF
DNA: TGCGCCAGCAGCTTGGGGGGCAACTATGGCTACACCTTC

V: TRBV6-5
length: 16
D: NA
J: TRBJ1-2
size: many
CDR3: CASSYSGAGDEYGYTF
DNA: TGTGCCAGCAGTTACTCAGGGGCAGGGGATGAGTATGGCTACACCTTC

V: TRBV29-1
length: 15
D: TRBD2
J: TRBJ2-3
size: many
CDR3: CSVVPLSGTTDTQYF
DNA: TGCAGCGTTGTACCGCTTAGCGGGACTACAGATACGCAGTATTTT

V: TRBV12-3/TRBV12-4
length: 12
D: NA
J: TRBJ1-6
size: many
CDR3: CASSFGYSPLHF
DNA: TGTGCCAGCAGTTTTGGGTATTCACCCCTCCACTTT